Described below is a single TCR beta chain sequence and its context. The source of the sample is a study of blood T cell repertoires in COVID-19. Study details: Collection of acute and convalescent COVID-19 samples took place in the United States, Italy and Spain. T cells, B-cell-depleted T cells, or PBMCs provided the cDNA or gDNA that served as material.

Only in-frame clones appear in the TCRdb table, and some are missing; sequencing was by immunoSEQ multiplex PCR. The sample lists 100,000 or so clones, 81% occurring once. Germline V CDR1 and CDR2: SNHLY, FYNNEI. CDR3 size: 14 residues. The J segment lost 3 bases and the V segment lost 7 bases, leaving 6 bases of the junction unmatched. The sample was peripheral blood. The rearrangement links TRBV2 to TRBJ2-7; 10 nucleotides match TRBD1. The source is an elderly man with acute or convalescent COVID-19. The CDR3 DNA is TGTGCCAGCACCTCCGGGACAGGGGACTACGAGCAGTACTTC. It codes for CASTSGTGDYEQYF.